Listed below are T cell receptor beta chains from one sample, sequenced in a study of control samples from healthy donors and cancer patients. The data were produced by immunoSEQ multiplex PCR, yet TCRdb's version contains in-frame clones alone and is incomplete. The sample holds tens of thousands of clones, approximately 90% seen once. The sequenced sample was blood. All receptors derive from a young woman in good health. Both conserved end residues are trimmed from each CDR3. A D gene is named only where the DNA matches it firmly. The listing skips clone size in some rows; elsewhere it reads once, few, many or a size class.

d_gene: -
v_gene: TRBV27
abundance: once
j_gene: TRBJ1-6
CDR3aa: ASSYARDSYNSPLH

d_gene: -
v_gene: TRBV5-1
abundance: -
j_gene: TRBJ2-7
CDR3aa: ASLKPHGASYEQY

d_gene: -
v_gene: TRBV2
abundance: -
j_gene: TRBJ1-1
CDR3aa: ASSNIEAF

d_gene: -
v_gene: TRBV7-9
abundance: -
j_gene: TRBJ2-3
CDR3aa: ASRLLVSTDTQY

d_gene: -
v_gene: TRBV19
abundance: once
j_gene: TRBJ2-1
CDR3aa: ASSMADSAYNEQF

d_gene: -
v_gene: TRBV3-1/TRBV3-2
abundance: once
j_gene: TRBJ1-1
CDR3aa: ASSQDLPGRGAAF

d_gene: TRBD2
v_gene: TRBV6-4
abundance: once
j_gene: TRBJ2-3
CDR3aa: ASSEEAGGPDTQY

d_gene: TRBD1
v_gene: TRBV5-1
abundance: -
j_gene: TRBJ2-5
CDR3aa: ASSGTDRVLETQY

d_gene: TRBD2
v_gene: TRBV2
abundance: -
j_gene: TRBJ2-3
CDR3aa: ASSGRLAGATDTQY

d_gene: TRBD2
v_gene: TRBV7-3
abundance: once
j_gene: TRBJ2-3
CDR3aa: ASSLVGTSHITDTQY

d_gene: TRBD1
v_gene: TRBV12-3/TRBV12-4
abundance: -
j_gene: TRBJ1-1
CDR3aa: ASSPSDRPIAF

d_gene: -
v_gene: TRBV7-8
abundance: -
j_gene: TRBJ1-1
CDR3aa: ASSLGWNTEAF

d_gene: -
v_gene: TRBV14
abundance: -
j_gene: TRBJ1-1
CDR3aa: ASSQVQGLNTEAF

d_gene: -
v_gene: TRBV10-3
abundance: -
j_gene: TRBJ2-6
CDR3aa: AYRAGTSGANVLT

d_gene: -
v_gene: TRBV28
abundance: -
j_gene: TRBJ1-5
CDR3aa: ASSSQGRSNQPQH

d_gene: -
v_gene: TRBV27
abundance: -
j_gene: TRBJ1-1
CDR3aa: ASIPQGRGEGAF

d_gene: -
v_gene: TRBV2
abundance: once
j_gene: TRBJ1-5
CDR3aa: ASTPGRFSNQPQH

d_gene: TRBD1
v_gene: TRBV6-1
abundance: -
j_gene: TRBJ1-2
CDR3aa: ASSEAGTGEEGGYT

d_gene: -
v_gene: TRBV4-1
abundance: -
j_gene: TRBJ1-4
CDR3aa: ASSQDGYRENEKLF

d_gene: TRBD1
v_gene: TRBV4-2
abundance: -
j_gene: TRBJ2-3
CDR3aa: ASSQDKGQGADTQY

d_gene: -
v_gene: TRBV5-8
abundance: once
j_gene: TRBJ1-4
CDR3aa: ASSLVQGSLPTNEKLF

d_gene: -
v_gene: TRBV24-1
abundance: once
j_gene: TRBJ2-1
CDR3aa: ATSDFKGSSYNEQF

d_gene: -
v_gene: TRBV10-3
abundance: -
j_gene: TRBJ2-5
CDR3aa: AISESSAQETQY

d_gene: TRBD1
v_gene: TRBV19
abundance: once
j_gene: TRBJ2-2
CDR3aa: ASSIRTGQNTGELF

d_gene: TRBD1
v_gene: TRBV5-1
abundance: -
j_gene: TRBJ1-2
CDR3aa: ASSSDRGLRGYT

d_gene: TRBD1
v_gene: TRBV5-5
abundance: -
j_gene: TRBJ1-1
CDR3aa: ASSYTRQGTF

d_gene: -
v_gene: TRBV7-9
abundance: -
j_gene: TRBJ1-1
CDR3aa: ASSLATGLEAF

d_gene: -
v_gene: TRBV5-1
abundance: -
j_gene: TRBJ2-3
CDR3aa: ASSAGTDTQY

d_gene: TRBD1
v_gene: TRBV2
abundance: -
j_gene: TRBJ1-2
CDR3aa: ASVDRGLIYGYT

d_gene: TRBD1
v_gene: TRBV5-1
abundance: -
j_gene: TRBJ2-1
CDR3aa: ASRLGQGPNEQF

d_gene: -
v_gene: TRBV6-7
abundance: -
j_gene: TRBJ1-2
CDR3aa: ASSQASGPKGRGYT

d_gene: -
v_gene: TRBV29-1
abundance: once
j_gene: TRBJ2-1
CDR3aa: SLYASYNEQF

d_gene: -
v_gene: TRBV21-1
abundance: -
j_gene: TRBJ2-2
CDR3aa: ASSKTQATPGELF

d_gene: TRBD2
v_gene: TRBV2
abundance: -
j_gene: TRBJ2-3
CDR3aa: ASSEALAGTDTQY

d_gene: -
v_gene: TRBV7-9
abundance: -
j_gene: TRBJ1-1
CDR3aa: ASSETDLNTEAF

d_gene: -
v_gene: TRBV27
abundance: -
j_gene: TRBJ1-6
CDR3aa: ASSPMGASKGSPLH

d_gene: TRBD2
v_gene: TRBV5-4
abundance: -
j_gene: TRBJ2-3
CDR3aa: ASRSPPRLAGNHEDTQY

d_gene: -
v_gene: TRBV7-2
abundance: -
j_gene: TRBJ1-1
CDR3aa: ASSVGRMNTEAF

d_gene: -
v_gene: TRBV5-5
abundance: few
j_gene: TRBJ1-2
CDR3aa: ASSFLLVVGHGYT

d_gene: -
v_gene: TRBV15
abundance: -
j_gene: TRBJ1-5
CDR3aa: ATSIELRNPYHNQPQH

d_gene: TRBD2
v_gene: TRBV2
abundance: -
j_gene: TRBJ2-1
CDR3aa: ASSDFALAGEQF

d_gene: -
v_gene: TRBV11-2
abundance: -
j_gene: TRBJ1-1
CDR3aa: ASSLDFTMNTEAF

d_gene: TRBD1
v_gene: TRBV6-5
abundance: -
j_gene: TRBJ1-3
CDR3aa: ASSYQGQVSGNTIY

d_gene: -
v_gene: TRBV2
abundance: -
j_gene: TRBJ1-2
CDR3aa: ASREGEGFYGYT

d_gene: -
v_gene: TRBV6-1
abundance: few
j_gene: TRBJ1-2
CDR3aa: ASSVENEPSGYGYT

d_gene: -
v_gene: TRBV14
abundance: -
j_gene: TRBJ1-4
CDR3aa: ASSGRLRGSVREKLF

d_gene: -
v_gene: TRBV5-1
abundance: -
j_gene: TRBJ1-4
CDR3aa: ASSPRDPTSAANEKLF

d_gene: TRBD1
v_gene: TRBV5-1
abundance: -
j_gene: TRBJ1-1
CDR3aa: ASSLRGGAGNTEAF

d_gene: TRBD2
v_gene: TRBV3-1/TRBV3-2
abundance: -
j_gene: TRBJ2-2
CDR3aa: ASSHLSGTNTGELF

d_gene: -
v_gene: TRBV24-1
abundance: -
j_gene: TRBJ2-3
CDR3aa: ATSDLKGGTDTQY

d_gene: -
v_gene: TRBV29-1
abundance: -
j_gene: TRBJ1-1
CDR3aa: SVRGQPNTEAF